A single sample is the source of the 20 T cell receptor beta chains below, sequenced in a study of regulatory T cells in long-lasting Graves disease (dated by TCRdb to the early 2020s). What the time point label conveys for this sample: newly diagnosed GD, antithyroid drugs for less than 3 months. RNA was extracted from PBMCs in TRIzol for both TCR sequencing and RNA sequencing. The library relied on multiplex PCR. Sequencing relied on an Illumina HiSeq 4000. CDR3 regions were amplified by Arm-PCR with iRepertoire HTBI primers to construct TCR beta libraries. The public reads were reprocessed in TCRdb via fastp at Q25 and MiXCR, keeping in-frame beta chains. Entries that share a CDR3 protein sequence are merged under the most common genes and DNA. Present in this sample are about 440,000 distinct CDR3 sequences, over 15% of which were seen just once. In total, the top ten clones hold around 10% of the sample.

The sample was also reused in another study, on T cells in Graves' hyperthyroidism and ophthalmopathy.

Sequences were derived from peripheral blood mononuclear cells (PBMCs), sampled at new diagnosis, from a patient treated with antithyroid drugs. These receptors all come from a woman aged 25 to 39 with Graves disease. Donor details come from another sample of the same person, matched by shared clones.

This clonotype was seen ten or more times. V usage is TRBV12-3 or TRBV12-4 and J usage is TRBJ2-7; the D is unclear. Between the trimmed V and J ends, which lost 3 bases and 6 bases, there was a span of 9 bases. This CDR3 is built from 12 residues. The CDR3 nucleotides read TGTGCCAGCAGTTTCGCTACCCTCGAGCAGTACTTC. This codes for CASSFATLEQYF.

A word on this clonotype: A junction boundary mismatches the germline segment, possibly from a read error. V gene TRBV7-9 combines with J gene TRBJ2-7; 7 nucleotides align to TRBD2. The CDR3 is made up of 14 amino acids. In germline, CDR1 is SEHNR, CDR2 FQNEAQ (reference sequence). In nucleotides, the CDR3 is TGTGCCGGCAGCCGCGGGGAGGGCCCCTACGAGCAGTACTTC. Translation: CAGSRGEGPYEQYF.

This clonotype occurred many times. The chain combines TRBV27 with TRBJ1-2; D is possibly TRBD1 (6 bases). The CDR3 runs 15 residues. V shed 5 bases and J shed 4 bases, with 17 bases lying between them. In germline, CDR1 is MNHEY, CDR2 SMNVEV (reference sequence). The CDR3 nucleotides are TGTGCCAGCAGTGGCGGGGGGCACACAATCTATGGCTACACCTTC. The encoded protein is CASSGGGHTIYGYTF.

This chain links TRBV6-5 with TRBJ1-1; the D gene is possibly TRBD1 (5 bases). This CDR3 contains 11 residues. Germline CDR1 is MNHEY and CDR2 is SVGAGI. The V end lost 4 bases, the J end lost 7 bases, and 7 bases lay between the germline ends. CDR3 amino acids: CASSSTGEAFF. CDR3 DNA sequence: TGTGCCAGCAGTTCTACAGGTGAAGCTTTCTTT.

This clonotype has only a few counts. V gene TRBV6-1 combines with J gene TRBJ2-1; possibly TRBD2 for D (5 bases). CDR1 is MNHNS and CDR2 is SASEGT in the germline V gene. The germline V and J ends were trimmed by 7 bases and 7 bases, with 14 bases remaining between them. This CDR3 comprises 13 residues. In DNA form, the CDR3 reads TGTGCCAGCATTCTAGCAGGACGGAATGAGCAGTTCTTC. It translates to CASILAGRNEQFF.

This clonotype was detected ten times or more. J is TRBJ2-1 and V is TRBV3-1; 9 bases align to TRBD1. Germline loops: CDR1 LGHDT, CDR2 YNNKEL (reference sequence). The CDR3 is made up of 14 amino acids. Trimming removed 4 bases from V and 6 bases from J; junction bases left unmatched: 4. The CDR3 region is CASSPGTGFNEQFF. The CDR3 bases are TGTGCCAGCAGCCCCGGGACAGGGTTCAATGAGCAGTTCTTC.

This clonotype appeared many times. The rearrangement links TRBV11-2 to TRBJ2-1, with 10 bases aligning to TRBD2. Germline V gene lookup returns CDR1 SGHAT and CDR2 FQNNGV. The CDR3 runs to 15 residues. V lost 0 bases and J lost 7; bases outside the gene matches: 3. DNA for the CDR3: TGTGCCAGCAGCTTAGATAGCGGGAGGACGAATGAGCAGTTCTTC. As protein: CASSLDSGRTNEQFF.

This clonotype was counted many times. The chain is built from TRBV11-2 and TRBJ2-7, with 9 bases aligning to TRBD1. With 3 bases clipped from V and 5 bases from J, the junction kept 11 bases outside the gene matches. The CDR3 sequence is 16 residues long. Per the germline V gene, CDR1 is SGHAT and CDR2 is FQNNGV. CDR3 DNA: TGTGCCAGCAGCTTGAGGGACCGGGACAGGGTCGACGAGCAGTACTTC. Encoded protein: CASSLRDRDRVDEQYF.

This clonotype was seen repeatedly, ten times or more. The rearrangement joins TRBV6-1 to TRBJ2-5; D might be TRBD2 (6 bases). The germline CDR1 and CDR2 sequences are MNHNS and SASEGT. This CDR3 spans 13 amino acids. The ends were cut back, 7 bases at V and 6 bases at J, with 15 bases in the middle. The CDR3 DNA follows: TGTGCCAGCACCAACTACCGGGGGAAGACCCAGTACTTC. This translates into CASTNYRGKTQYF.

This clonotype was seen more than once but under ten times. The CDR3: CASSIAGFTDTQYF. DNA for the CDR3: TGTGCCAGTAGTATAGCGGGGTTCACAGATACGCAGTATTTT. The gene calls are TRBV19 and TRBJ2-3; D may be TRBD2 (5 bases). The CDR3 runs 14 residues. V was shortened by 1 base and J by 2 bases, with 7 bases between the two germline ends. CDR1 is LNHDA, CDR2 SQIVND, per germline (reference sequence).

This clonotype showed up just a few times. This chain joins TRBV9 and TRBJ2-7, with D tentatively TRBD1 (6 bases). Trimming pared 0 bases from V and 6 bases from J, leaving 10 bases between. The V gene's germline CDR1 is SGDLS and CDR2 YYNGEE. This CDR3 is built from 13 residues. The CDR3 loop reads CASSVVSGVEQYF. The CDR3 DNA sequence: TGTGCCAGCAGCGTAGTATCAGGGGTCGAGCAGTACTTC.

This clonotype appeared many times. V and J are TRBV20-1 and TRBJ2-1; TRBD1 is a possible D gene (6 bases). V was pared by 5 bases and J by 0 bases, with 14 bases between. Germline CDR1 and CDR2: DFQATT and SNEGSKA (reference sequence). The CDR3 is 15 amino acids. CDR3 in amino acids: CSAGGPRASYNEQFF. As DNA, the CDR3 is TGCAGTGCTGGGGGCCCCAGGGCCTCCTACAATGAGCAGTTCTTC.

This clonotype was observed at least ten times. CDR3 DNA: TGCAGTGCTAGATCCATTACTCCCTACGAGCAGTACTTC. As protein: CSARSITPYEQYF. The chain carries TRBV20-1 and TRBJ2-7, with D unresolved. V gave up 2 bases and J gave up 2 bases, with 10 bases separating them. The length of the CDR3 is 13 residues. Germline assignment: CDR1 DFQATT and CDR2 SNEGSKA (reference sequence).

The chain is built from TRBV14 and TRBJ1-1; D not resolved. The CDR3 has 12 amino acids. Germline V lookup: CDR1 SGHDN, CDR2 FVKESK. V lost 1 base, J lost 11 bases, and 11 bases lay in between. CDR3 sequence (DNA): TGTGCCAGCAGCCAAGGGAGCGTGCGGGCTTTCTTT. This codes for CASSQGSVRAFF.

The CDR3 nucleotides read TGTGCCAGCAGTTACTCGAAAGGACAGCCCCAGCATTTT. Its protein product is CASSYSKGQPQHF. The chain joins TRBV6-5 to TRBJ1-5; unclear D gene. There are 13 residues in the CDR3. V shed 0 bases and J shed 7 bases, with 7 bases lying between them. Germline CDR1 is MNHEY and CDR2 is SVGAGI.

This clonotype was found a few times. The chain uses TRBV5-1 and TRBJ2-5; D perhaps matches TRBD2 (6 bases). Germline V gene lookup returns CDR1 SGHRS and CDR2 YFSETQ. Trimming took 4 bases from V and 1 from J, leaving 14 bases between them. The CDR3 runs 15 residues. The CDR3 sequence: CASSGPGGSQETQYF. As DNA, the CDR3 is TGCGCCAGCAGCGGCCCCGGGGGAAGCCAAGAGACCCAGTACTTC.

There are many counts of this clonotype. This chain links TRBV6-2 or TRBV6-3 with TRBJ2-1, with 11 bases lining up with TRBD2. This CDR3 region has 17 residues. Trimming removed 5 bases from V and 5 bases from J; junction bases left unmatched: 11. CDR1 MNHEY and CDR2 SVGEGT come from the germline V gene. The DNA of the CDR3 is TGTGCCAGCAGTGGGACCCGAACGGGACTAGCGGACAATGAGCAGTTCTTC. This encodes CASSGTRTGLADNEQFF.

This clonotype was seen a handful of times. The rearrangement links TRBV20-1 to TRBJ2-1; D may match TRBD1 or TRBD2 (5 bases each). The germline V gene encodes CDR1 DFQATT and CDR2 SNEGSKA (reference sequence). V was pared by 6 bases and J by 1 base, with 13 bases between. This CDR3 contains 14 residues. CDR3 in amino acids: CSAKEGLSYNEQFF. In DNA, the CDR3 is TGCAGTGCGAAAGAGGGGTTGTCCTACAATGAGCAGTTCTTC.

This clonotype occurred many times. The chain uses TRBV6-6 and TRBJ2-1; D remains ambiguous. Germline CDR1 reads MNHNY; CDR2 reads SVGAGI (reference sequence). V lost 4 bases to trimming and J lost 9 bases, with 16 bases between them. The CDR3 runs to 14 residues. The CDR3 loop reads CASSLRQPGGEQFF. CDR3 sequence (DNA): TGTGCCAGCAGTTTGCGGCAGCCGGGTGGTGAGCAGTTCTTC.

The chain combines TRBV7-2 with TRBJ2-1, with a tentative D call TRBD2 (6 bases). The V and J ends lost 5 bases and 0 bases respectively, with 11 bases between them. This CDR3 spans 15 amino acids. Germline CDR1 is SGHTA and CDR2 is FQGNSA. CDR3 DNA: TGTGCCAGCAGCGAAAGACTAGGCTCCTACAATGAGCAGTTCTTC. Encoded protein: CASSERLGSYNEQFF.